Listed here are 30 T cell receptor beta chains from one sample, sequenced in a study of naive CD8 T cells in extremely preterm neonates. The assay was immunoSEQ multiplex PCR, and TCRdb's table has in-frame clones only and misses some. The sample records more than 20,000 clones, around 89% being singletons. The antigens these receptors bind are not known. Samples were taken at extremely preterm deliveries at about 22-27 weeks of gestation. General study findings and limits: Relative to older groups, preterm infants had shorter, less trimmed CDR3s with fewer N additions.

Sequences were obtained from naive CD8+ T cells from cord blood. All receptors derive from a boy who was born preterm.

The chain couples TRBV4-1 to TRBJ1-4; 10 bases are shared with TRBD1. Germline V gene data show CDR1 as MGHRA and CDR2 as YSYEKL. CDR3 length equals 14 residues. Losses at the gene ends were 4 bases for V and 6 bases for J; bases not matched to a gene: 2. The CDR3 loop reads CASSRDRGDEKLFF. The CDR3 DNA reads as TGCGCCAGCAGCCGGGACAGGGGAGATGAAAAACTGTTTTTT.

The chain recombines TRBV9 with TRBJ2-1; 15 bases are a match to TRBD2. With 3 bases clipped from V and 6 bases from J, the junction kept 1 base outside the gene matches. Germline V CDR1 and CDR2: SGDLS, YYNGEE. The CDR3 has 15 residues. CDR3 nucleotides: TGTGCCAGCAGCGGGACTAGCGGGGGGGCCAATGAGCAGTTCTTC. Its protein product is CASSGTSGGANEQFF.

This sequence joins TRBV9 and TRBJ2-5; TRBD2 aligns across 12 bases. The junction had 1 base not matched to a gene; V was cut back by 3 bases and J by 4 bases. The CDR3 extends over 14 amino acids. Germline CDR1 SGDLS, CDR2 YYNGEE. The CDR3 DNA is TGTGCCAGCAGCGCTAGCGGGGGGGCAGAGACCCAGTACTTC. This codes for CASSASGGAETQYF.

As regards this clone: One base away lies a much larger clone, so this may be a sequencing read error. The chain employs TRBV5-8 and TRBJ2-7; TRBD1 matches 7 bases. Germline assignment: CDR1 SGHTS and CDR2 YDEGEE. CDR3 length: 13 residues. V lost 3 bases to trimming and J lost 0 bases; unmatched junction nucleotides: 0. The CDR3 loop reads CASSWDSSYEQYF. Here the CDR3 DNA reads TGTGCCAGCAGCTGGGACAGCTCCTACGAGCAGTACTTC.

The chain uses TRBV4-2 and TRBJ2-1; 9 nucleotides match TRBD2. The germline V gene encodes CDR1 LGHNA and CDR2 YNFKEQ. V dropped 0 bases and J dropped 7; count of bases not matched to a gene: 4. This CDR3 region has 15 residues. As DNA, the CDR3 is TGTGCCAGCAGCCAAGATGCGGGGGGGTTTAATGAGCAGTTCTTC. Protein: CASSQDAGGFNEQFF.

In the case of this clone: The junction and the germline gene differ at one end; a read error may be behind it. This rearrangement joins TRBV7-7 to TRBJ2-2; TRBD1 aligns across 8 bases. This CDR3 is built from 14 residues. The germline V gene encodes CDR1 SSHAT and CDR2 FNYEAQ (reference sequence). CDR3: CASSLGQGTGELFF. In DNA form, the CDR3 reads TGTGCTAGCAGCTTAGGACAGGGCACCGGGGAGCTGTTTTTT.

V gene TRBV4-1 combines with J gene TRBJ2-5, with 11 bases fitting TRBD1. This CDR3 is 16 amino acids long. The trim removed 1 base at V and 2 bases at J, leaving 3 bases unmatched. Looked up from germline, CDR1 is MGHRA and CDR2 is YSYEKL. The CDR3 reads CASSQGRDRGQETQYF. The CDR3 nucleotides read TGCGCCAGCAGCCAAGGCCGGGACAGGGGGCAAGAGACCCAGTACTTC.

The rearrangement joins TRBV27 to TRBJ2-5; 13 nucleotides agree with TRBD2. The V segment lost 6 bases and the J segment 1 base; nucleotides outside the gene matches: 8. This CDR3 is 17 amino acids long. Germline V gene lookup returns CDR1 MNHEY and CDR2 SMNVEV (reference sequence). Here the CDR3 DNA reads TGTGCCAGCAGCCATCTACTAGCGGGGGGGCCCCAAGAGACCCAGTACTTC. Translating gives CASSHLLAGGPQETQYF.

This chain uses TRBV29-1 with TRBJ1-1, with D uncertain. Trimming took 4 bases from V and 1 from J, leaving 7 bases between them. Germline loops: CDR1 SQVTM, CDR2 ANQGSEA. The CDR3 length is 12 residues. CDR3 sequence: CSVGVQNTEAFF. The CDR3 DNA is TGCAGCGTTGGGGTACAGAACACTGAAGCTTTCTTT.

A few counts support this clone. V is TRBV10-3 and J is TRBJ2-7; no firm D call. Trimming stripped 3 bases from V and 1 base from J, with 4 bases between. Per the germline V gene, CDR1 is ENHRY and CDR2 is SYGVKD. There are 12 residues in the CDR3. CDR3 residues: CAISDRSYEQYF. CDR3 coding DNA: TGTGCCATCAGTGACAGGTCCTACGAGCAGTACTTC.

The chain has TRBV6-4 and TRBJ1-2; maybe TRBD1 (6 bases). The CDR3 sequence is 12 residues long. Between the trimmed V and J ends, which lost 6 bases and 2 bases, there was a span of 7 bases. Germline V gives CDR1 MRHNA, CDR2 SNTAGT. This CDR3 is CASRGQNYGYTF. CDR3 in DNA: TGTGCCAGCAGGGGACAAAACTATGGCTACACCTTC.

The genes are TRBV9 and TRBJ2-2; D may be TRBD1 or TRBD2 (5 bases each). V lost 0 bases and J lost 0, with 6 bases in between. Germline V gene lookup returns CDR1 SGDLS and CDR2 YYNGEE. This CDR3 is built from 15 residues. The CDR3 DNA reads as TGTGCCAGCAGCGTAGTGGGGGCGAACACCGGGGAGCTGTTTTTT. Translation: CASSVVGANTGELFF.

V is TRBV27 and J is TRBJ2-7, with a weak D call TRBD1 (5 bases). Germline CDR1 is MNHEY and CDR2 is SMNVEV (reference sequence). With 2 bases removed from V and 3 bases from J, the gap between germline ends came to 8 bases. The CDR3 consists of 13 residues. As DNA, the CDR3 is TGTGCCAGCAGTTTACCCGGACACTACGAGCAGTACTTC. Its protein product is CASSLPGHYEQYF.

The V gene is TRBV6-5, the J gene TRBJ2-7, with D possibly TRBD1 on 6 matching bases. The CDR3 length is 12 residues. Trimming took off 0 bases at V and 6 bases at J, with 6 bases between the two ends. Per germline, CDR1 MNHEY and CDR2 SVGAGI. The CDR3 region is CASSYSQGEQYF. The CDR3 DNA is TGTGCCAGCAGTTACTCACAGGGCGAGCAGTACTTC.

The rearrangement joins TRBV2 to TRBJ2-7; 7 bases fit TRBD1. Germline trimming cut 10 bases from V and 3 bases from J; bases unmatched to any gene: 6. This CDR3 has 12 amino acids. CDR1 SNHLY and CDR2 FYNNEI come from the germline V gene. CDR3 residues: CAKGQPNYEQYF. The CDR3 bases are TGTGCCAAGGGACAGCCAAACTACGAGCAGTACTTC.

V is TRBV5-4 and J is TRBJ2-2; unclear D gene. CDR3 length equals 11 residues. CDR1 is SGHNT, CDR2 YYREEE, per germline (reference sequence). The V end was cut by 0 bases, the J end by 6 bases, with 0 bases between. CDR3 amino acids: CASSLAGELFF. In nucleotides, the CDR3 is TGTGCCAGCAGCTTGGCCGGGGAGCTGTTTTTT. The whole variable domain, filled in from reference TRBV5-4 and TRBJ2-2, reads ETGVTQSPTHLIKTRGQQVTLRCSSQSGHNTVSWYQQALGQGPQFIFQYYREEENGRGNFPPRFSGLQFPNYSSELNVNALELDDSALYLCASSLAGELFFGEGSRLTVL.

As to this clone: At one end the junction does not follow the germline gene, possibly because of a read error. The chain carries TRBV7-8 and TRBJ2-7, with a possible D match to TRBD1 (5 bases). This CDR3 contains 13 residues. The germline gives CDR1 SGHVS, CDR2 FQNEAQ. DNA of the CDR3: TGCGCCAGCAGCCAAGACAGCTCCTACGAGCAGTACTTC. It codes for CASSQDSSYEQYF.

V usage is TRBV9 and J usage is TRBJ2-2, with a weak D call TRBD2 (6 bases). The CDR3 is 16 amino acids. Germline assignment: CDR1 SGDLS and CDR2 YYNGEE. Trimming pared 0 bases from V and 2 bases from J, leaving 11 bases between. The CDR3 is CASSVVRGTNTGELFF. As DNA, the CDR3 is TGTGCCAGCAGCGTAGTTCGAGGGACTAACACCGGGGAGCTGTTTTTT.

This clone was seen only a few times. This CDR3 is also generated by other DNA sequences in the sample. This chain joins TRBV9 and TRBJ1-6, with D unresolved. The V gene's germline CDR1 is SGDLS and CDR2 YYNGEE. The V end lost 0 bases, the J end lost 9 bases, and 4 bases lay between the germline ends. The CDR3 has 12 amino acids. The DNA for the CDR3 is TGTGCCAGCAGCGTAGGAGGTTCACCCCTCCACTTT. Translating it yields CASSVGGSPLHF.

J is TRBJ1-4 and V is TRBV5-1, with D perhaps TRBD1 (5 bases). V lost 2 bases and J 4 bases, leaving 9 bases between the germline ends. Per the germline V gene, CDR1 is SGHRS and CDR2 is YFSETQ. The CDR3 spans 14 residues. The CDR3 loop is CASSFLGHNEKLFF. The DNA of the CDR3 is TGCGCCAGCAGCTTCTTAGGACATAATGAAAAACTGTTTTTT.

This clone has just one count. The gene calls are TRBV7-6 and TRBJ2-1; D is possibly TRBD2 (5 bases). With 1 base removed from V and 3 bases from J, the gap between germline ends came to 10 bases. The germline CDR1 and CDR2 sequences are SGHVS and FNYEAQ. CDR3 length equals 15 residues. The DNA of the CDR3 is TGTGCCAGCAGCTTAGGGACTCCCTACTACAATGAGCAGTTCTTC. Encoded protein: CASSLGTPYYNEQFF. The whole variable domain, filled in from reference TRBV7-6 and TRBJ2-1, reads GAGVSQSPRYKVTKRGQDVALRCDPISGHVSLYWYRQALGQGPEFLTYFNYEAQQDKSGLPNDRFSAERPEGSISTLTIQRTEQRDSAMYRCASSLGTPYYNEQFFGPGTRLTVL.

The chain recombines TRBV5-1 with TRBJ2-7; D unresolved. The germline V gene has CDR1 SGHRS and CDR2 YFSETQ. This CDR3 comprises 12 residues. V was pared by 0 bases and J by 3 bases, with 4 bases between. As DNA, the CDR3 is TGCGCCAGCAGCTTGGGACACTACGAGCAGTACTTC. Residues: CASSLGHYEQYF.

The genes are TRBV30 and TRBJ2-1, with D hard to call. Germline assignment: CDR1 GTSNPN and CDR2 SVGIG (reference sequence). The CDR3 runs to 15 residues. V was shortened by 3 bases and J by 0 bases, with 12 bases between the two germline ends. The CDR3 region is CAWSLDSSSYNEQFF. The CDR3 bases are TGTGCCTGGAGCCTCGACTCCAGCTCCTACAATGAGCAGTTCTTC.

The CDR3 sequence: CAWDDTNTEAFF. The CDR3 bases are TGTGCCTGGGATGACACGAACACTGAAGCTTTCTTT. The chain uses TRBV30 and TRBJ1-1, with D uncertain. V was trimmed by 5 bases and J by 1 base, leaving 8 bases between them. CDR1 is GTSNPN, CDR2 SVGIG, per germline (reference sequence). The CDR3 is 12 residues long.

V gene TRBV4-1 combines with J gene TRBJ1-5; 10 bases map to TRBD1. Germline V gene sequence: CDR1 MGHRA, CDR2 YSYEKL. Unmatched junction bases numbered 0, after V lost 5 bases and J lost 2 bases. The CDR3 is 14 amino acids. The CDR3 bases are TGCGCCAGCAGCGGGACAGGGGGCAATCAGCCCCAGCATTTT. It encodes CASSGTGGNQPQHF.

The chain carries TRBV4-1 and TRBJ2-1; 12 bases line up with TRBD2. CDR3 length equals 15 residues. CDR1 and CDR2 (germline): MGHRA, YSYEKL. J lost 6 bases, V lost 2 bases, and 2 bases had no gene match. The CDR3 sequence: CASSQLAGGPNEQFF. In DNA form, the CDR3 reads TGCGCCAGCAGCCAACTAGCGGGGGGGCCCAATGAGCAGTTCTTC.

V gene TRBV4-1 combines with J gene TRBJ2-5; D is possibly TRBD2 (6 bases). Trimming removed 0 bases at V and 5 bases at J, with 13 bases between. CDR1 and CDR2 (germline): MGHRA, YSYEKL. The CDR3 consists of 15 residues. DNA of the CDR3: TGCGCCAGCAGCCAAGATGCGACTAGTGCTGAGACCCAGTACTTC. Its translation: CASSQDATSAETQYF.

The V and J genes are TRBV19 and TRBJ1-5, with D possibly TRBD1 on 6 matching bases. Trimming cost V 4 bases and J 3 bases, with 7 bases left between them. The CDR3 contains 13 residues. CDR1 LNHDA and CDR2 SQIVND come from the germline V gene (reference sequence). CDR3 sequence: CASSTGVNQPQHF. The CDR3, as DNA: TGTGCCAGTAGTACAGGGGTCAATCAGCCCCAGCATTTT.

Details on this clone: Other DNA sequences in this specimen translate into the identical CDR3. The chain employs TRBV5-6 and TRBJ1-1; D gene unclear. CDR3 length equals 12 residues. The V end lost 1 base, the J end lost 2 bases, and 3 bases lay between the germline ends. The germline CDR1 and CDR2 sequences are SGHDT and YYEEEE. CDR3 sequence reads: CASSLTNTEAFF. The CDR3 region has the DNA TGTGCCAGCAGCTTGACAAACACTGAAGCTTTCTTT.

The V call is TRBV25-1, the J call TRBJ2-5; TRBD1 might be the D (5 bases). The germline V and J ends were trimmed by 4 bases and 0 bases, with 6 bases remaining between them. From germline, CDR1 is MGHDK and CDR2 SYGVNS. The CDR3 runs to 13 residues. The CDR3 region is CASSGQYQETQYF. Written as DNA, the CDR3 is TGTGCCAGCAGTGGACAGTACCAAGAGACCCAGTACTTC.